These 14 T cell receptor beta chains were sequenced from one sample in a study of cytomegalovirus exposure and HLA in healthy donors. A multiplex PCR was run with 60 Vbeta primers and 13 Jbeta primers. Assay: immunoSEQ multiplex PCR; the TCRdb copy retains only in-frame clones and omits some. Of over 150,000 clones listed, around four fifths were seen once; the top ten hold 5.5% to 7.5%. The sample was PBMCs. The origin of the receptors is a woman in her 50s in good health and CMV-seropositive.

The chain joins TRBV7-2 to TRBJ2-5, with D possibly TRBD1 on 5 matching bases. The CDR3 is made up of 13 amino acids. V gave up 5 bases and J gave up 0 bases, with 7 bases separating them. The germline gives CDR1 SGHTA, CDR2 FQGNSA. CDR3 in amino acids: CASSAGYQETQYF. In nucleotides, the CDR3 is TGTGCCAGCAGCGCAGGGTACCAAGAGACCCAGTACTTC.

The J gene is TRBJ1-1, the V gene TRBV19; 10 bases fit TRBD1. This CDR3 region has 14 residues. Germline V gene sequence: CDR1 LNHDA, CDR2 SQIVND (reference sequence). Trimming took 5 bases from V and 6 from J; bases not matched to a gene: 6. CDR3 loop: CASSAGQGYAEAFF. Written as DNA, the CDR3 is TGTGCCAGTAGTGCGGGACAGGGGTACGCTGAAGCTTTCTTT.

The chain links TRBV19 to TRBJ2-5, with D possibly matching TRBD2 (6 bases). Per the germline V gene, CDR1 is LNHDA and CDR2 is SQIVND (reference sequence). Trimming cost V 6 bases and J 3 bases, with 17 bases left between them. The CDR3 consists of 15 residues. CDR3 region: CASSRQGGDEETQYF. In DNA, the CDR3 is TGTGCCAGTAGCCGCCAGGGAGGCGACGAAGAGACCCAGTACTTC.

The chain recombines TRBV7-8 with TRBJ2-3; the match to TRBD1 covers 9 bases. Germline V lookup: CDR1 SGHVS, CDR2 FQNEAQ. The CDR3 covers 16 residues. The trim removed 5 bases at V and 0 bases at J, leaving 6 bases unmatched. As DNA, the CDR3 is TGTGCCAGCAGCCTACAGGGGGCTGCTAGCACAGATACGCAGTATTTT. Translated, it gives CASSLQGAASTDTQYF.

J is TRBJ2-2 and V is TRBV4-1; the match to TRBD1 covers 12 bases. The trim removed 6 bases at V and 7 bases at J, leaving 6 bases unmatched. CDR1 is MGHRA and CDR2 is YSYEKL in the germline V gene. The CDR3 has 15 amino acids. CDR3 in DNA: TGCGCCAGCAGACCGGGACAGGGGGCAATCGGGGAGCTGTTTTTT. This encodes CASRPGQGAIGELFF.

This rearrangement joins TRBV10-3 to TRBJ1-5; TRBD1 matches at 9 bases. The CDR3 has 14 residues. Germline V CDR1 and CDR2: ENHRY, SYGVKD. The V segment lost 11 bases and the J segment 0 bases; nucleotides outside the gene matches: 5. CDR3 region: CAAGTGSSNQPQHF. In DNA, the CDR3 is TGTGCCGCGGGGACAGGGAGTAGCAATCAGCCCCAGCATTTT.

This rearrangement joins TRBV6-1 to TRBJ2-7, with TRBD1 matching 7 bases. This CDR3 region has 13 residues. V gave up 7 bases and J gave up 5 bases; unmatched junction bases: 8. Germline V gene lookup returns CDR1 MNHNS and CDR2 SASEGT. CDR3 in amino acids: CASNRDRDNEQYF. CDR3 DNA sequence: TGTGCCAGCAACCGAGACAGGGACAACGAGCAGTACTTC.

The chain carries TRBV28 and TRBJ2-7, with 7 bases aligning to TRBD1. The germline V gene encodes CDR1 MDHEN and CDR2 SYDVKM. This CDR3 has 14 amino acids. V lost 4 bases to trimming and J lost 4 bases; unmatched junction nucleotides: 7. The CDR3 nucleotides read TGTGCCAGCAGTTCTTTCCGGGACAGTTACGAGCAGTACTTC. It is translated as CASSSFRDSYEQYF.

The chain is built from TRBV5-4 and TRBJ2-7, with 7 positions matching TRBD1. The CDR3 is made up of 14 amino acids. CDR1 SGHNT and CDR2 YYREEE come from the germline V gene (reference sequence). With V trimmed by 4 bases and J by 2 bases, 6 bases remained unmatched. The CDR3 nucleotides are TGTGCCAGCAGCCTACGGACAGGAACCTACGAGCAGTACTTC. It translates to CASSLRTGTYEQYF.

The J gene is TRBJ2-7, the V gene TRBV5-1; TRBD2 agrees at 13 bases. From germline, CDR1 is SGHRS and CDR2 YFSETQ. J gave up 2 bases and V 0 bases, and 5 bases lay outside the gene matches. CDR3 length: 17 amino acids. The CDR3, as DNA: TGCGCCAGCAGCTTGGCACAACTAGCGGGAGGGCCCTACGAGCAGTACTTC. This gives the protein CASSLAQLAGGPYEQYF.

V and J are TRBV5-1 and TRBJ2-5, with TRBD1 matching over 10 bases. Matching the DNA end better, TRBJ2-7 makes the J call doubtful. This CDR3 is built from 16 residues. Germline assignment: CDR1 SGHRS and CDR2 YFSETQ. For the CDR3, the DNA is TGCGCCAGCAGCTTGGTGGGACAGGGGCCCTCCTACGAGCAGTACTTC. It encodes CASSLVGQGPSYEQYF.

Written as DNA, the CDR3 is TGTGCTAGTGGCCCCAACTCCTACAATGAGCAGTTCTTC. This codes for CASGPNSYNEQFF. The chain uses TRBV12-5 and TRBJ2-1, with D unclear. Germline-derived CDR1 and CDR2 are LGHNT and FRNRAP. CDR3 length: 13 residues. The germline V and J ends were trimmed by 6 bases and 0 bases, with 6 bases remaining between them.

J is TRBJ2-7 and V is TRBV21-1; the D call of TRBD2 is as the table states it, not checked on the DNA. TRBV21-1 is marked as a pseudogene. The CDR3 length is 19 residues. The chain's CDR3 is CASPNYRASGKKTPVRQYF. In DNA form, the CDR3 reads TGTGCCAGCCCCAATTATAGGGCTAGCGGGAAGAAAACCCCGGTTAGGCAGTACTTC.

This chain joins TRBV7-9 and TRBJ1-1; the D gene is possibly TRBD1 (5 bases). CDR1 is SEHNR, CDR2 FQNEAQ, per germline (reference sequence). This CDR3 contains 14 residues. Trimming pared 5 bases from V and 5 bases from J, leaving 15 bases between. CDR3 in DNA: TGTGCCAGCAGCCGGGGTGGGGGGGGGACTGAAGCTTTCTTT. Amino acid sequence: CASSRGGGGTEAFF. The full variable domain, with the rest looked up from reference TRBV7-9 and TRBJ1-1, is DTGVSQNPRHKITKRGQNVTFRCDPISEHNRLYWYRQTLGQGPEFLTYFQNEAQLEKSRLLSDRFSAERPKGSFSTLEIQRTEQGDSAMYLCASSRGGGGTEAFFGQGTRLTVV.